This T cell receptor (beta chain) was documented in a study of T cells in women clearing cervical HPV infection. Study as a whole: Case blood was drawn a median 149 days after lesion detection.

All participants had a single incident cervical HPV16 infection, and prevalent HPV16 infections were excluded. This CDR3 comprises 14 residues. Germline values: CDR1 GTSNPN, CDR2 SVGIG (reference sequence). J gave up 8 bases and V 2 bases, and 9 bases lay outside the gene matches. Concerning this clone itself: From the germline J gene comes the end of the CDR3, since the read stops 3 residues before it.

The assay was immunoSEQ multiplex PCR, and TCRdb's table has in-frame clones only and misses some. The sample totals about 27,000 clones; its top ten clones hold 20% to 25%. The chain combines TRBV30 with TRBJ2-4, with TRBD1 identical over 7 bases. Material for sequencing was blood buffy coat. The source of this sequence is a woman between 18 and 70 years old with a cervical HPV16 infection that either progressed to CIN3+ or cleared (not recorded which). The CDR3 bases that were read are TGTGCCTGGAGTTATCTCCCCCAGGGGGACATT. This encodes CAWSYLPQGDI. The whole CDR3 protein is CAWSYLPQGDIQYF.